This entry features one TCR beta chain sequence. Its antigen is not yet known. One base away there is no much larger clone; base qualities are not given. TCRbeta CDR3 regions were amplified from genomic DNA by means of the immunoSEQ Assay, a bias-controlled multiplex PCR. The study's processing was this. The number of nucleated cells in each sample was estimated from the amplification of reference gene primers within the assay. Sequence reads were collapsed and filtered to measure the absolute abundance of every unique TCRbeta CDR3 rearrangement. Productive Simpson clonality was computed per sample as the square root of Simpson's diversity index over productive rearrangements. TCRdb holds this immuneACCESS table with in-frame rearrangements only. Some clones are missing; in checked studies, unresolved V genes explain under half, and the rest has no known cause. V and J calls and clone size come straight from that table; D and trimming were deduced from the DNA. In this sample the table shows roughly 320,000 clones, roughly nine tenths of which occur a single time. Over 1.5% of the sample goes to the ten largest clones.

One collaborating source in Seattle enrolled patients while the patients were actively infected and followed the patients over time throughout the course of disease. Each collaborating institution followed its own protocols to collect whole blood in K2EDTA tubes. Collaborator samples were shipped for TCRbeta analysis as frozen whole blood, isolated PBMCs, or DNA extracted from either sample type. CDR3 length: 15 amino acids, cysteine to phenylalanine. CDR3 DNA is the only sequence kept; it has 45 bases, read in frame from the first base. Trimmed from V: 5 bases; trimmed from J: 4 bases; junction bases lacking a gene match: 8. The germline V gene sets CDR1 to KGHSH and CDR2 to LQKENI. This sample is drawn from a study of blood T cell repertoires in COVID-19 (TCRdb year 2020). For the study in its entirety: Samples from collaborators originated in the United States, Italy and Spain and spanned both the acute and convalescent phases of COVID-19. The prospective study material was composed of cDNA or gDNA derived from T cells, B-cell-depleted T cells, or PBMCs. Deeply sampled blood TCRbeta repertoires from subjects exposed to, actively infected with, or recovered from COVID-19 were included in the dataset. A freely available public database, intended as a resource for researchers studying the immune response to SARS-CoV-2, is where the repertoires were released. Samples were obtained from the ongoing ImmuneRACE study (first 160 participants) and from about 1,300 subjects provided by 6 global collaborators. A de-identified subject ID, COVID-19 status, age in years and sex were almost always included in the sample metadata. Where available, HLA class I and class II types were taken from metadata supplied by the sample provider and were not determined by assay-based typing.

Broad study findings and their caveats: How much clinical and demographic metadata was included differed by source and by participant, and the metadata was provided uncurated.

Sequenced input: peripheral blood. The sequence links TRBV18 to TRBJ1-2, and TRBD1 matches 9 of the central bases. The TCR originated in a woman aged 25 to 39 with COVID-19, enrolled during active disease. CDR3 sequence: CASSSNRTGAYGYTF. The DNA reads TGTGCCAGCTCATCGAATCGGACAGGGGCCTATGGCTACACCTTC.